Each of the 9 T cell receptor beta chains below was sequenced from the same sample in a study of vaccination and CD4 T cells after COVID-19. Treatment: roughly nine-day PBMC culture with coronavirus spike peptide pools or control peptides (ViraFEST assay). With the Oncomine TCR Beta short-read assay, DNA from cultured CD4+ T cells was sequenced. TCRdb called the PCR reads again in MiXCR, with one record for every CDR3 protein. The table lists 10,000 or so distinct CDR3 sequences, more than 70% of them singletons. Their target antigens are unknown. Material for sequencing was CD4+ T cells from blood, cultured in vitro. The receptors stem from a human donor who had recovered from COVID-19.

This chain connects TRBV24-1 to TRBJ1-5; TRBD1 matches at 7 bases. The CDR3 sequence is 17 residues long. The trim removed 2 bases at V and 4 bases at J, leaving 10 bases unmatched. Germline CDR1 is KGHDR and CDR2 is SFDVKD. The CDR3 sequence: CATSDSSTGKGNQPQHF. The CDR3, as DNA: TGTGCCACCAGTGATTCCTCGACAGGGAAAGGTAATCAGCCCCAGCATTTT.

The V gene is TRBV7-9, the J gene TRBJ2-3, with no clear D. This CDR3 has 14 residues. The V end was cut by 1 base, the J end by 2 bases, with 7 bases between. Germline V lookup: CDR1 SEHNR, CDR2 FQNEAQ (reference sequence). The DNA for the CDR3 is TGTGCCAGCAGCTTAGTAGGTCACACAGATACGCAGTATTTT. Encoded protein: CASSLVGHTDTQYF.

The chain has TRBV27 and TRBJ2-5; D could derive from TRBD1 or TRBD2 (5 bases each). The V gene lost 2 bases and the J gene lost 4 bases, with 14 bases spanning the gap. CDR1 and CDR2 from the germline V gene are MNHEY and SMNVEV (reference sequence). The CDR3 covers 15 residues. Here the CDR3 reads CASSLGALRGETQYF. Here the CDR3 DNA reads TGTGCCAGCAGTTTAGGGGCCTTGAGGGGAGAGACCCAGTACTTC.

The chain uses TRBV27 and TRBJ2-7, with TRBD1 matching over 7 bases. V shed 6 bases, J shed 8 bases, and the junction held 7 bases outside the gene matches. Germline loops: CDR1 MNHEY, CDR2 SMNVEV (reference sequence). The CDR3 is made up of 12 amino acids. The CDR3 is CASSRRQGQQYF. For the CDR3, the DNA is TGTGCCAGCAGCAGGCGACAGGGACAGCAGTACTTC.

In this sample, this clonotype is large (0.1 to 1%). The chain employs TRBV6-1 and TRBJ1-1; D gene unclear. Trimming pared 10 bases from V and 2 bases from J, leaving 14 bases between. Germline CDR1 and CDR2: MNHNS and SASEGT. The CDR3 totals 13 residues. This chain's CDR3 is CATARAANTEAFF. As DNA, the CDR3 is TGTGCCACCGCAAGGGCGGCTAACACTGAAGCTTTCTTT.

This clonotype was detected a few times. The chain uses TRBV7-2 and TRBJ2-2; 10 nucleotides align to TRBD1. The CDR3 is 14 residues long. CDR1 SGHTA and CDR2 FQGNSA come from the germline V gene. The V segment lost 5 bases and the J segment 6 bases; nucleotides outside the gene matches: 3. The CDR3 DNA sequence: TGTGCCAGCAGCCCGGGACAGGGGCCCGGGGAGCTGTTTTTT. As protein: CASSPGQGPGELFF.

By sample share, this clonotype is large. The CDR3 loop is CASRKTAAYGYTF. CDR3 sequence (DNA): TGTGCCAGCAGGAAGACAGCTGCCTATGGCTACACCTTC. The rearrangement uses TRBV6-1 and TRBJ1-2; a weak D match, TRBD1 (5 bases). Germline V gene data show CDR1 as MNHNS and CDR2 as SASEGT. Between the trimmed V and J ends, which lost 6 bases and 4 bases, there was a span of 12 bases. This CDR3 region has 13 residues.

With regard to this clonotype: At one of its ends the junction is not consistent with the germline gene, which may arise from a read error. The chain couples TRBV6-2 or TRBV6-3 to TRBJ2-2, with D possibly TRBD2 on 5 matching bases. The CDR3 loop spans 15 amino acids. The germline V gene has CDR1 MNHEY and CDR2 SVGEGT. CDR3 loop: CASRRPLPYTGEPFF. In nucleotides, the CDR3 is TGTGCCAGCAGACGCCCCTTGCCCTACACCGGGGAGCCGTTTTTT.

The J gene is TRBJ1-2, the V gene TRBV7-8, with TRBD1 matching over 9 bases. After removal of 5 bases from V and 6 bases from J, the junction contained 10 bases not matched to a gene. CDR1 SGHVS and CDR2 FQNEAQ come from the germline V gene. The length of the CDR3 is 15 residues. In DNA, the CDR3 is TGTGCCAGCAGCCTAAGACAGGGGGATGCACATGGCTACACCTTC. Protein sequence: CASSLRQGDAHGYTF.